Listed here is a single T cell receptor (beta chain). This clonotype came up a few times. Its antigen remains undetermined. No qualities accompany the bases; no much larger clone lies one base away. The protocol used for the library was PCR. Reads for this sample came from an Illumina HiSeq 2500. Unique molecular identifiers were incorporated into TCR beta cDNA libraries to reduce PCR and sequencing biases. Approximately 500,000 cDNA molecules were obtained per 1 to 10 million input T cells, so each molecule approximated one T cell. The patient libraries were prepared and sequenced using the same protocol as the earlier healthy control dataset. Within a given batch, samples were prepared together, multiplexed and sequenced on the same HiSeq lane. On the study's bioinformatics: MIGEC was used to process the raw barcoded reads, and molecular identifier groups with only a single read were discarded before consensus assembly and CDR3 extraction. VDJtools was used for post-analysis of the clonotype tables, and diversity was normalized by down-sampling every dataset to the size of the smallest sample. In repertoire overlap clustering, CDR3 amino acid sequences, but not nucleotide sequences, were matched to correct batch-related cross-sample contamination. TCRdb reprocessing: public reads trimmed at Q25 with fastp, clones called with MiXCR, in-frame beta chains kept. Each entry merges the rows of one CDR3 protein and shows their most common DNA and genes. These V and J calls derive from TCRdb rather than the authors' analysis. Recorded for this sample are roughly 150,000 distinct CDR3 sequences; 35% to 40% of them occurred a single time. The ten top clones hold under 30% of the sample.

What the time point label conveys for this sample: second blood draw from one MS patient after hematopoietic stem cell transplantation. TCR beta repertoires were profiled from peripheral blood of approximately 13 young patients with multiple sclerosis to demonstrate the VDJtools post-analysis software. The multiple sclerosis patients were children and adolescents between 6 and 15 years of age. This specimen belongs to a study of post-analysis software for immune sequencing data (dated by TCRdb to the mid-2010s). About the investigation overall: Disease courses on record covered relapsing-remitting, secondary progressive and progressive-relapsing multiple sclerosis, though some patients had no subtype annotation. A subset of samples was prepared in parallel using single-end sample barcoding, then pooled and co-amplified after Illumina adapter ligation. The patient repertoires were compared against 11 previously published healthy control repertoires obtained from donors aged about 6 to 28 years. Paper-wide results and their limitations: The multiple sclerosis patient group was slightly younger than the control group. Multiple sclerosis patients had significantly lower normalized Chao1 diversity than controls, a result that suggests substantial peripheral T-cell clonal expansion. Direct clustering with F measure revealed strong co-clustering of samples prepared in the same batch, which led to a batch-effect correction.

The sequence was collected from a girl aged 10-17 years with multiple sclerosis. Donor details come from another sample of the same person, matched by shared clones. The sample consisted of blood, taken after autologous hematopoietic stem cell transplantation.

The CDR3 reads as follows: CASSLGQSSGANVLTF. Here is the DNA: TGTGCCAGCAGTTTGGGACAGTCCTCTGGGGCCAACGTCCTGACTTTC. The chain is made from TRBV27 and TRBJ2-6, with TRBD1 identical over 7 junction bases. The CDR3 holds 16 amino acids from the cysteine to the phenylalanine. Only the CDR3 region is kept as DNA, spanning 48 bases read in frame from base 1. V is trimmed back by 3 bases and J by 0 bases, and the junction contains 2 bases that no gene match accounts for. CDR1 is given as MNHEY and CDR2 as SMNVEV, both from the germline V gene (reference sequence).